The 16 T cell receptor beta chains in this list originate from one sample, sequenced in a study of blood T cells in healthy people across ages. A J-beta primer mix and a sample-barcoded 5' primer were used in a second PCR of roughly 7 to 12 cycles. TCRdb reprocessed the 5' RACE reads via MiXCR and lists one record per CDR3 protein. The sample contains 1.5 million or so distinct CDR3 sequences, approximately 38% of which appear only once. Sequenced: blood. The receptors here all came from a woman under 30 in good health.

This clonotype was observed at least ten times. V usage is TRBV4-2 and J usage is TRBJ1-2, with 9 positions matching TRBD1. With V trimmed by 9 bases and J by 6 bases, 5 bases remained unmatched. Germline V gene lookup returns CDR1 LGHNA and CDR2 YNFKEQ. This CDR3 has 12 amino acids. CDR3 nucleotides: TGTGCCAGTGGAAGGACAGGGGATGGCTACACCTTC. Amino acid sequence: CASGRTGDGYTF.

In this sample, this clonotype turned up a few times. The CDR3 bases are TGCAGTGCTAGTGGGTTAGCGGACAATGAGCAGTTCTTC. Translating gives CSASGLADNEQFF. The chain employs TRBV20-1 and TRBJ2-1; TRBD2 might be the D (6 bases). CDR3 length equals 13 residues. The germline CDR1 and CDR2 sequences are DFQATT and SNEGSKA (reference sequence). Trimming left V 3 bases short and J 5 bases short, with 11 bases between.

A single count supports this clonotype. The chain links TRBV20-1 to TRBJ2-3, with 13 bases matching TRBD2. The CDR3 runs 16 residues. CDR1 and CDR2 (germline): DFQATT, SNEGSKA (reference sequence). The junction had 9 bases not matched to a gene; V was cut back by 6 bases and J by 3 bases. The CDR3 DNA sequence: TGCAGTGCCCTCCGGACTAGCGGGAGATTTACAGATACGCAGTATTTT. It encodes CSALRTSGRFTDTQYF.

The sample holds a few counts of this clonotype. The chain uses TRBV28 and TRBJ2-7; D is unresolved. Germline CDR1 is MDHEN and CDR2 is SYDVKM. Trimming took 2 bases from V and 6 from J, leaving 11 bases between them. This CDR3 comprises 13 residues. The CDR3 sequence: CASSLQDLGEQYF. In DNA, the CDR3 is TGTGCCAGCAGTTTACAGGATTTGGGCGAGCAGTACTTC.

This clonotype came up a few times. The chain combines TRBV12-3 or TRBV12-4 with TRBJ1-5, with D perhaps matching TRBD1 (5 bases). The CDR3 contains 14 residues. Trimming shortened V by 5 bases and J by 3 bases, and 11 bases separated the two germline ends. Written as DNA, the CDR3 is TGTGCCAGCAGTGCAGACAGTACCAATCAGCCCCAGCATTTT. Protein sequence: CASSADSTNQPQHF.

The chain recombines TRBV10-3 with TRBJ2-1, with D maybe TRBD2 (5 bases). Per the germline V gene, CDR1 is ENHRY and CDR2 is SYGVKD. Between the trimmed V and J ends, which lost 7 bases and 6 bases, there was a span of 13 bases. CDR3 length: 13 residues. CDR3 protein: CAIKPTAANEQFF. DNA for the CDR3: TGTGCCATCAAACCTACAGCGGCCAATGAGCAGTTCTTC.

This chain links TRBV15 with TRBJ2-1; D call uncertain. The ends were cut back, 0 bases at V and 13 bases at J, with 13 bases in the middle. Germline CDR1 is LNHNV and CDR2 is YYDKDF (reference sequence). The CDR3 consists of 13 residues. CDR3 sequence reads: CATSRDVGETQFF. The DNA of the CDR3 is TGTGCCACCAGCAGAGATGTAGGCGAGACCCAGTTCTTC.

The chain recombines TRBV7-6 with TRBJ1-4, with TRBD1 identical over 11 bases. The V gene's germline CDR1 is SGHVS and CDR2 FNYEAQ. The CDR3 covers 15 residues. V dropped 5 bases and J dropped 6; count of bases not matched to a gene: 5. CDR3 sequence reads: CASSQGTGGYEKLFF. DNA of the CDR3: TGTGCCAGCAGCCAAGGGACAGGGGGATATGAAAAACTGTTTTTT.

This chain connects TRBV4-1 to TRBJ1-4; 9 bases are shared with TRBD1. The germline V gene has CDR1 MGHRA and CDR2 YSYEKL. Germline trimming cut 3 bases from V and 8 bases from J; bases unmatched to any gene: 10. The CDR3 contains 16 residues. DNA for the CDR3: TGCGCCAGCAGCCAGCCTGGGCTGGACAGGGGCGAAAAACTGTTTTTT. Its translation is CASSQPGLDRGEKLFF.

This clonotype has only a few counts. V gene TRBV25-1 combines with J gene TRBJ2-7, with 7 bases identical to TRBD2. The CDR3 is 12 residues long. Looked up from germline, CDR1 is MGHDK and CDR2 is SYGVNS. The V segment lost 7 bases and the J segment 7 bases; nucleotides outside the gene matches: 7. CDR3 nucleotides: TGTGCCAGCAACCGTGCGGGAGCGGAGCAGTACTTC. Translation: CASNRAGAEQYF.

The chain carries TRBV10-3 and TRBJ1-1; TRBD1 matches 7 bases. The V gene's germline CDR1 is ENHRY and CDR2 SYGVKD. The length of the CDR3 is 15 residues. Losses at the gene ends were 10 bases for V and 1 base for J; bases not matched to a gene: 12. CDR3 sequence: CATRQGLEGNTEAFF. DNA of the CDR3: TGTGCCACCAGACAGGGCCTTGAAGGGAACACTGAAGCTTTCTTT.

The J gene is TRBJ1-1, the V gene TRBV7-9; 10 bases agree with TRBD1. J was trimmed by 7 bases and V by 1 base; bases with no gene match: 9. Germline V gene sequence: CDR1 SEHNR, CDR2 FQNEAQ (reference sequence). The CDR3 is 16 amino acids. The CDR3 nucleotides are TGTGCCAGCAGCTTAGTCCCCGGGACAGGGGTATATGAAGCTTTCTTT. This codes for CASSLVPGTGVYEAFF. The variable domain in full, completed from reference TRBV7-9 and TRBJ1-1, reads DTGVSQNPRHKITKRGQNVTFRCDPISEHNRLYWYRQTLGQGPEFLTYFQNEAQLEKSRLLSDRFSAERPKGSFSTLEIQRTEQGDSAMYLCASSLVPGTGVYEAFFGQGTRLTVV.

As concerns this clonotype: The junction does not match germline at one end; this may be a read error. The chain links TRBV29-1 to TRBJ2-4, with unresolved D. The CDR3 spans 10 residues. Germline CDR1 and CDR2: SQVTM and ANQGSEA. The CDR3 nucleotides are TGCAGCGTTATTTCCTACGAGCAGTCCTTC. It translates to CSVISYEQSF.

V is TRBV20-1 and J is TRBJ2-3; D is possibly TRBD2 (5 bases). The germline CDR1 and CDR2 sequences are DFQATT and SNEGSKA (reference sequence). This CDR3 comprises 16 residues. CDR3 amino acids: CTIAGGGRADTDTQYF. The CDR3 region has the DNA TGCACTATAGCCGGCGGCGGACGAGCGGACACAGATACGCAGTATTTT.

CDR3 DNA: TGTGCCAGCAGCGAAGGTCAGGGTCTAGGCAATCAGCCCCAGCATTTT. Translated: CASSEGQGLGNQPQHF. The chain employs TRBV7-2 and TRBJ1-5, with D maybe TRBD1 (5 bases). The CDR3 extends over 16 amino acids. Trimming took 5 bases from V and 2 from J, leaving 16 bases between them. Germline CDR1 SGHTA, CDR2 FQGNSA. Using reference TRBV7-2 and TRBJ1-5 for the parts outside the CDR3, the full variable domain is GAGVSQSPSNKVTEKGKDVELRCDPISGHTALYWYRQSLGQGLEFLIYFQGNSAPDKSGLPSDRFSAERTGGSVSTLTIQRTQQEDSAVYLCASSEGQGLGNQPQHFGDGTRLSIL.

This chain joins TRBV4-2 and TRBJ2-1; TRBD1 aligns across 9 bases. From germline, CDR1 is LGHNA and CDR2 YNFKEQ. The CDR3 spans 13 residues. Germline trimming cut 0 bases from V and 15 bases from J; bases unmatched to any gene: 6. CDR3 region: CASSQDWDRDSFF. The CDR3 coding sequence is TGTGCCAGCAGCCAAGATTGGGACAGGGACTCGTTCTTC.